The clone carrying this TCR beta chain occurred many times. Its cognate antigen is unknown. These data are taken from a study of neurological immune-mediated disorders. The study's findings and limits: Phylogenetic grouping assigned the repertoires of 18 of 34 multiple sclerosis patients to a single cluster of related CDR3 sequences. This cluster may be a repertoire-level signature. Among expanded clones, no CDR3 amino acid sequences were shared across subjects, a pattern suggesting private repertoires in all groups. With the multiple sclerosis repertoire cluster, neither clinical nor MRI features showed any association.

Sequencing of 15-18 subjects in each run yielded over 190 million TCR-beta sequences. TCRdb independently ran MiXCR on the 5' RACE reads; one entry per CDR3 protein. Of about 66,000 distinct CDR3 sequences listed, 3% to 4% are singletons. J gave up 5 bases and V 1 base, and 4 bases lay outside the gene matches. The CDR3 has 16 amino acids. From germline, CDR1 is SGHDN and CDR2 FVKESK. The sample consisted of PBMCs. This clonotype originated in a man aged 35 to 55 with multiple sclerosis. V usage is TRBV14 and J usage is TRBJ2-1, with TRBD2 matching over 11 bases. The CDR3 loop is CASSQVSTSGDNEQFF. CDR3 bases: TGTGCCAGCAGCCAAGTCTCGACTAGCGGGGACAATGAGCAGTTCTTC.